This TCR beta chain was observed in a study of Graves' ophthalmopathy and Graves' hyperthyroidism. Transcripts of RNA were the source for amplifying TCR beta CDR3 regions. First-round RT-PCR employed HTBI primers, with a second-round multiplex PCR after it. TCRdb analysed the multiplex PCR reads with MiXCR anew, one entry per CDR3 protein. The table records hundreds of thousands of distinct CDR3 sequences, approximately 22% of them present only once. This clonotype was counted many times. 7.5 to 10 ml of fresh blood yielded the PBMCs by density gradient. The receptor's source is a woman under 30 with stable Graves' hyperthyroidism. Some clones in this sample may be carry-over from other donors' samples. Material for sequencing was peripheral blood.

The CDR3 nucleotides read TGTGCCAGTAGTATCCGAAGGAGAAGGGGACAGATGAACACTGAAGCTTTCTTT. It codes for CASSIRRRRGQMNTEAFF. This sequence joins TRBV19 and TRBJ1-1; 7 bases match TRBD1. Germline CDR1 reads LNHDA; CDR2 reads SQIVND (reference sequence). The junction had 13 bases not matched to a gene; V was cut back by 3 bases and J by 0 bases. This CDR3 has 18 amino acids.